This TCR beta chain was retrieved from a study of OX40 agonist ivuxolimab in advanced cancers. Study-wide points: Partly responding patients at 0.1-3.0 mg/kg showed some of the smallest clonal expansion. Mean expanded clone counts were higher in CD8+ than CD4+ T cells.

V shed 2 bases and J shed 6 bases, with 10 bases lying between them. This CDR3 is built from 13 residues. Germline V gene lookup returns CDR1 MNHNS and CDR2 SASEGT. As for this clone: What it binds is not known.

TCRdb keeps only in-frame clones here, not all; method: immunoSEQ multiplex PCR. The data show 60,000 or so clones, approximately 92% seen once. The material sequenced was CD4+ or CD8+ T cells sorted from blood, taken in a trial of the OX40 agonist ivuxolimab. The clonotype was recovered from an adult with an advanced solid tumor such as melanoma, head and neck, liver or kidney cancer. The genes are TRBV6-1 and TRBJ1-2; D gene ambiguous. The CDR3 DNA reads TGTGCCAGCAGTGAAATTTCGGCTCATGGCTACACCTTC. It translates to CASSEISAHGYTF.